The 29 T cell receptor beta chains listed next were all sequenced from one sample in a study of cytomegalovirus exposure and HLA in healthy donors. The primer mix had 60 Vbeta and 13 Jbeta primers. Clones were sequenced by immunoSEQ multiplex PCR, and TCRdb holds only the in-frame ones, with some missing. The sample totals 35,000 to 45,000 clones. Sequenced sample: PBMCs. All receptors derive from a woman between 25 and 40 years old in good health and CMV-seropositive.

V and J are TRBV19 and TRBJ2-7; 9 bases line up with TRBD2. CDR1 and CDR2 from the germline V gene are LNHDA and SQIVND (reference sequence). The CDR3 totals 15 residues. J was trimmed by 3 bases and V by 6 bases; bases with no gene match: 9. CDR3 region: CASSPPSGGLYEQYF. In DNA, the CDR3 is TGTGCCAGTAGCCCCCCAAGCGGGGGGCTCTACGAGCAGTACTTC.

The rearrangement joins TRBV11-3 to TRBJ2-3; 14 nucleotides agree with TRBD2. In germline, CDR1 is SGHNT, CDR2 YENEEA. V lost 5 bases and J lost 3; bases outside the gene matches: 4. The CDR3 consists of 16 residues. CDR3 DNA sequence: TGTGCCAGCAGCCCCAGACTAGCGGGGGGGACAGATACGCAGTATTTT. This gives the protein CASSPRLAGGTDTQYF.

This chain uses TRBV28 with TRBJ1-2, with D maybe TRBD1 (5 bases). Trimming took 5 bases from V and 6 from J, leaving 19 bases between them. Germline loops: CDR1 MDHEN, CDR2 SYDVKM. The length of the CDR3 is 15 residues. The CDR3 nucleotides read TGTGCCAGCAGTCGAAGGGGCAGGGAGGAGGATGGCTACACCTTC. It encodes CASSRRGREEDGYTF.

V and J are TRBV11-2 and TRBJ2-5; D unclear. The V end lost 10 bases, the J end lost 4 bases, and 19 bases lay between the germline ends. Germline V CDR1 and CDR2: SGHAT, FQNNGV. The CDR3 is 14 residues long. CDR3 region: CATSILPWAETQYF. CDR3 in DNA: TGTGCCACCTCCATCCTCCCCTGGGCAGAGACCCAGTACTTC.

The V gene is TRBV6-6, the J gene TRBJ1-4, with 8 bases that match TRBD1. The germline V gene has CDR1 MNHNY and CDR2 SVGAGI (reference sequence). Germline trimming cut 4 bases from V and 7 bases from J; bases unmatched to any gene: 5. There are 14 residues in the CDR3. The CDR3 loop reads CASSLDRVGEKLFF. CDR3 DNA sequence: TGTGCCAGCAGTTTGGACAGGGTGGGTGAAAAACTGTTTTTT.

The gene calls are TRBV18 and TRBJ1-2, with unresolved D. Per germline, CDR1 KGHSH and CDR2 LQKENI. This CDR3 contains 13 residues. Trimming removed 2 bases from V and 8 bases from J, with 12 bases in between. The DNA for the CDR3 is TGTGCCAGCTCACCAGACATCCTAAGGGGCTACACCTTC. The encoded protein is CASSPDILRGYTF.

The genes are TRBV11-2 and TRBJ2-2; 8 bases line up with TRBD2. The germline V gene has CDR1 SGHAT and CDR2 FQNNGV. The CDR3 loop spans 15 amino acids. V gave up 4 bases and J gave up 2 bases; unmatched junction bases: 3. The CDR3 DNA sequence: TGTGCCAGCAGCTGGCGGGGGGCTAACACCGGGGAGCTGTTTTTT. This gives the protein CASSWRGANTGELFF.

J is TRBJ1-1 and V is TRBV5-5; 8 positions match TRBD1. The length of the CDR3 is 15 residues. V gave up 1 base and J gave up 6 bases; unmatched junction bases: 8. Germline CDR1 and CDR2: SGHKS and YYEKEE (reference sequence). CDR3 protein: CASSLNTGGSAEAFF. Here the CDR3 DNA reads TGTGCCAGCAGCTTGAATACAGGGGGTAGCGCTGAAGCTTTCTTT.

The J gene is TRBJ1-5, the V gene TRBV2; D call uncertain. Deletions cut 1 base from V and 4 bases from J, with 5 bases between. Germline V lookup: CDR1 SNHLY, CDR2 FYNNEI. The CDR3 is 13 amino acids. The CDR3 sequence: CASSEVVNQPQHF. The CDR3 coding sequence is TGTGCCAGCAGTGAAGTCGTAAATCAGCCCCAGCATTTT.

The chain links TRBV30 to TRBJ2-5; D remains unclear. Between the trimmed V and J ends, which lost 1 base and 1 base, there was a span of 7 bases. The V gene's germline CDR1 is GTSNPN and CDR2 SVGIG (reference sequence). This CDR3 comprises 13 residues. The CDR3 spells CAWSGNFQETQYF. As DNA, the CDR3 is TGTGCCTGGAGTGGAAACTTCCAAGAGACCCAGTACTTC.

The rearrangement uses TRBV7-2 and TRBJ1-3; no reliable D call. Trimming removed 5 bases at V and 4 bases at J, with 15 bases between. Germline V gene sequence: CDR1 SGHTA, CDR2 FQGNSA. The CDR3 spans 15 residues. CDR3 residues: CASSPTLGNGNTIYF. The CDR3 DNA reads as TGTGCCAGCAGCCCCACCCTCGGGAACGGAAACACCATATATTTT.

The rearrangement links TRBV7-8 to TRBJ1-4, with 8 bases lining up with TRBD1. Germline CDR1 and CDR2: SGHVS and FQNEAQ. The trim removed 3 bases at V and 3 bases at J, leaving 3 bases unmatched. There are 15 residues in the CDR3. CDR3 bases: TGTGCCAGCAGCTTTAGACAGGGGTCTAATGAAAAACTGTTTTTT. The encoded protein is CASSFRQGSNEKLFF.

The chain couples TRBV6-1 to TRBJ1-3; maybe TRBD1 (5 bases). With 1 base removed from V and 0 bases from J, the gap between germline ends came to 13 bases. The V gene's germline CDR1 is MNHNS and CDR2 SASEGT. CDR3 length: 17 amino acids. The CDR3 sequence: CASSEGMGGYSGNTIYF. The CDR3 DNA is TGTGCCAGCAGTGAAGGAATGGGGGGTTACTCTGGAAACACCATATATTTT.

The chain links TRBV7-2 to TRBJ1-6; the D is unclear. CDR1 is SGHTA and CDR2 is FQGNSA in the germline V gene. The CDR3 consists of 15 residues. The germline V and J ends were trimmed by 7 bases and 10 bases, with 20 bases remaining between them. CDR3 region: CASTRRSSAESPLHF. In DNA form, the CDR3 reads TGTGCCAGCACCCGTCGATCCAGTGCGGAATCACCCCTCCACTTT.

The V and J genes are TRBV4-2 and TRBJ2-1, with 7 nucleotides matching TRBD2. In germline, CDR1 is LGHNA, CDR2 YNFKEQ. CDR3 length: 14 amino acids. Germline trimming cut 1 base from V and 8 bases from J; bases unmatched to any gene: 5. The CDR3 DNA reads as TGTGCCAGCAGCCAAGCGAGTGCGGGAGATGAGCAGTTCTTC. It specifies CASSQASAGDEQFF.

This clone is labeled large based on frequency. Other DNA sequences from this sample encode an identical CDR3 as well. The chain carries TRBV27 and TRBJ1-1, with D unresolved. CDR3 length: 15 amino acids. The V end lost 2 bases, the J end lost 4 bases, and 14 bases lay between the germline ends. The germline V gene has CDR1 MNHEY and CDR2 SMNVEV (reference sequence). The CDR3 nucleotides read TGTGCCAGCAGTTTAGGCAGCGCAGCCAGCACTGAAGCTTTCTTT. It yields the protein CASSLGSAASTEAFF.

By frequency, this clone is medium-sized. This chain connects TRBV2 to TRBJ1-1; D is undetermined. Per the germline V gene, CDR1 is SNHLY and CDR2 is FYNNEI. The CDR3 consists of 14 residues. V lost 3 bases and J 0 bases, leaving 8 bases between the germline ends. The chain's CDR3 is CASSEDGVNTEAFF. CDR3 coding DNA: TGTGCCAGCAGTGAGGACGGGGTGAACACTGAAGCTTTCTTT.

The genes are TRBV30 and TRBJ2-7; 10 bases line up with TRBD2. From germline, CDR1 is GTSNPN and CDR2 SVGIG (reference sequence). This CDR3 spans 13 amino acids. The chain's CDR3 is CARSSGGSYEQYF. The CDR3 DNA follows: TGTGCTCGCTCTAGCGGGGGTTCCTACGAGCAGTACTTC.

This chain uses TRBV1 with TRBJ1-1; the D call in the table, TRBD1, was not verified against the DNA. TRBV1 has pseudogene status. CDR3 length: 13 residues. As DNA, the CDR3 is TGCACCAGCTCCACTACAGGGGACACTGAAGCTTTCTTT. As protein: CTSSTTGDTEAFF.

V usage is TRBV6-5 and J usage is TRBJ2-7; possibly TRBD2 for D (5 bases). This CDR3 has 13 amino acids. CDR1 and CDR2 from the germline V gene are MNHEY and SVGAGI. Written as DNA, the CDR3 is TGTGCTTCTACCTCGTACGGGAAATACGAGCAGTACTTC. Protein sequence: CASTSYGKYEQYF.

CDR3 region: CASSLERASGGPVLLLYF. The CDR3 DNA reads TGTGCCAGCAGCTTAGAGAGGGCTAGCGGGGGGCCCGTCCTCCTTCTGTACTTC. The gene calls are TRBV7-2 and TRBJ2-7; TRBD2 matches 11 bases. This CDR3 spans 18 amino acids. Germline V gene sequence: CDR1 SGHTA, CDR2 FQGNSA. J gave up 12 bases and V 1 base, and 20 bases lay outside the gene matches.

The rearrangement uses TRBV11-2 and TRBJ2-5; D may be TRBD1 (5 bases). The CDR3 is 16 amino acids. The germline CDR1 and CDR2 sequences are SGHAT and FQNNGV. The V end lost 3 bases, the J end lost 3 bases, and 17 bases lay between the germline ends. CDR3 coding DNA: TGTGCCAGCAGCTTCGGCCGTTCATCCAGGGAAGAGACCCAGTACTTC. Translation gives CASSFGRSSREETQYF.

V usage is TRBV7-9 and J usage is TRBJ2-7; D gene ambiguous. From germline, CDR1 is SEHNR and CDR2 FQNEAQ (reference sequence). The CDR3 contains 12 residues. With 5 bases removed from V and 2 bases from J, the gap between germline ends came to 7 bases. CDR3 amino acids: CASSPSPYEQYF. CDR3 DNA: TGTGCCAGCAGCCCGAGCCCCTACGAGCAGTACTTC.

The chain links TRBV7-8 to TRBJ1-5, with 7 bases aligning to TRBD1. The CDR3 spans 17 residues. Per the germline V gene, CDR1 is SGHVS and CDR2 is FQNEAQ. V lost 5 bases to trimming and J lost 0 bases; unmatched junction nucleotides: 10. The CDR3 spells CASSRTPRTGSNQPQHF. CDR3 bases: TGTGCCAGCAGCCGAACCCCTCGGACAGGTAGCAATCAGCCCCAGCATTTT. The full variable domain, in which reference TRBV7-8 and TRBJ1-5 provide the parts outside the CDR3, is GAGVSQSPRYKVAKRGQDVALRCDPISGHVSLFWYQQALGQGPEFLTYFQNEAQLDKSGLPSDRFFAERPEGSVSTLKIQRTQQEDSAVYLCASSRTPRTGSNQPQHFGDGTRLSIL.

This chain connects TRBV19 to TRBJ1-2; perhaps TRBD1 as D (6 bases). The germline V gene has CDR1 LNHDA and CDR2 SQIVND (reference sequence). V was clipped by 7 bases and J by 10 bases, with 13 bases between them. The CDR3 spans 11 residues. The CDR3 DNA reads TGTGCCAGTATGGGGACACCGTTCTACACCTTC. This codes for CASMGTPFYTF.

The chain recombines TRBV7-9 with TRBJ2-1, with D possibly matching TRBD1 (6 bases). V gave up 5 bases and J gave up 10 bases, with 21 bases separating them. The V gene's germline CDR1 is SEHNR and CDR2 FQNEAQ (reference sequence). This CDR3 contains 15 residues. Here the CDR3 DNA reads TGTGCCAGCAGCCCAATCGACAGGACTCGAAAGGAGCAGTTCTTC. This sequence encodes CASSPIDRTRKEQFF.

The genes are TRBV5-4 and TRBJ2-1, with D possibly TRBD1 on 6 matching bases. Trimming cost V 4 bases and J 8 bases, with 19 bases left between them. This CDR3 is built from 15 residues. Germline assignment: CDR1 SGHNT and CDR2 YYREEE (reference sequence). Written as DNA, the CDR3 is TGTGCCAGCAGCCTCAGGACAGACTTCTTAGATGAGCAGTTCTTC. Translating it yields CASSLRTDFLDEQFF.

The V and J genes are TRBV19 and TRBJ2-7; the match to TRBD1 covers 7 bases. The CDR3 runs to 14 residues. Germline values: CDR1 LNHDA, CDR2 SQIVND (reference sequence). With V trimmed by 4 bases and J by 0 bases, 3 bases remained unmatched. CDR3 residues: CASSRAGGSYEQYF. CDR3 sequence (DNA): TGTGCCAGTAGTAGGGCAGGGGGCTCCTACGAGCAGTACTTC.

This chain uses TRBV4-1 with TRBJ2-5, with 7 nucleotides matching TRBD2. This CDR3 is built from 16 residues. Trimming took 0 bases from V and 4 from J; bases not matched to a gene: 8. Germline values: CDR1 MGHRA, CDR2 YSYEKL. The CDR3 nucleotides read TGCGCCAGCAGCCAAGATCAGCGGGGTGAGGCAGAGACCCAGTACTTC. This codes for CASSQDQRGEAETQYF.